This T cell receptor (beta chain) stems from a study of OX40 agonist ivuxolimab in advanced cancers. Findings of the study overall: Antigen targets of the expanded peripheral T cells went undetermined. At doses 0.1 to 3.0 mg/kg, CD4+ and CD8+ clones expanded.

This table comes from immunoSEQ multiplex PCR, and its TCRdb copy is limited to in-frame clones, with some not included. The table shows 60,000 to 100,000 clones, with about nine tenths occurring only once. In its sample, this clone was seen once. Its antigen is as yet unknown. Specimen: CD4+ or CD8+ T cells sorted from blood, collected in a trial of the OX40 agonist ivuxolimab. The clonotype originates from an adult with an advanced solid tumor such as melanoma, head and neck, liver or kidney cancer.

CDR3 sequence: CASSQVAGFPNYGYTF. The CDR3 nucleotides read TGTGCCAGCAGCCAAGTGGCAGGATTCCCCAACTATGGCTACACCTTC. The chain carries TRBV14 and TRBJ1-2, with D hard to call. Germline V gives CDR1 SGHDN, CDR2 FVKESK. The CDR3 has 16 amino acids. V lost 1 base, J lost 2 bases, and 14 bases lay in between.